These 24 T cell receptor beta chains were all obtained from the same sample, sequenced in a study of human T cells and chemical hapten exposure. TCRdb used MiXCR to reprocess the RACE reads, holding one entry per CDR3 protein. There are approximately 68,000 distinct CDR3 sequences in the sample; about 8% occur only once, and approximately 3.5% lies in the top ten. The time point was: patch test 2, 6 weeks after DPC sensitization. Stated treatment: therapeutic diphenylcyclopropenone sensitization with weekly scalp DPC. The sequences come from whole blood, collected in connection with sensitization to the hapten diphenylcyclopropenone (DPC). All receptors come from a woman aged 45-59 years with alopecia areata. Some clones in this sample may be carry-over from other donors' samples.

This chain's CDR3 is CSVRREGEKYF. For the CDR3, the DNA is TGCAGCGTACGTCGGGAAGGGGAAAAGTACTTC. The chain is built from TRBV29-1 and TRBJ2-7, with D possibly called TRBD1 or TRBD2 (5 bases each). CDR1 is SQVTM, CDR2 ANQGSEA, per germline. The CDR3 contains 11 residues. Between the trimmed V and J ends, which lost 6 bases and 11 bases, there was a span of 17 bases.

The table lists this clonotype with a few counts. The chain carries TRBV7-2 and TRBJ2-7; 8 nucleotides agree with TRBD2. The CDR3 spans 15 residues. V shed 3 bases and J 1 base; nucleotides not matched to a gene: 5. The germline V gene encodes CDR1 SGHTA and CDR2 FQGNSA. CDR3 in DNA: TGTGCCAGCAGCTTCGGGGGGGGGTATTCCTACGAGCAGTACTTC. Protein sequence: CASSFGGGYSYEQYF.

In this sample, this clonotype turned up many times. CDR3 residues: CASSLQGDYNEQFF. In DNA form, the CDR3 reads TGCGCCAGCAGCTTGCAGGGGGACTACAATGAGCAGTTCTTC. The rearrangement links TRBV5-1 to TRBJ2-1; 7 bases are a match to TRBD1. CDR1 and CDR2 (germline): SGHRS, YFSETQ. CDR3 length equals 14 residues. Losses at the gene ends were 1 base for V and 3 bases for J; bases not matched to a gene: 1.

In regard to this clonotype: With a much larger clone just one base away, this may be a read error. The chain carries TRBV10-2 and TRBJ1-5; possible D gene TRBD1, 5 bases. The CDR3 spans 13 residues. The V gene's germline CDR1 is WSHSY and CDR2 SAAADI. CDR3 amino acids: CASTRQPNQHQHF. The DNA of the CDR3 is TGCGCCAGCACCAGACAGCCTAATCAGCACCAGCATTTT.

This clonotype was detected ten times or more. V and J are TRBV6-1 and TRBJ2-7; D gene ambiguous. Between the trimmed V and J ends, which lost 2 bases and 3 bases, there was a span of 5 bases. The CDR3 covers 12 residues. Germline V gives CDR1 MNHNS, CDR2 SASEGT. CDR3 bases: TGTGCCAGCAGTGAAAACAGCTACGAGCAGTACTTC. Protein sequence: CASSENSYEQYF.

CDR3 sequence reads: CASSSDRGYSEAFF. The CDR3 DNA sequence: TGCGCCAGCAGCTCGGACAGGGGATATAGTGAAGCTTTCTTT. The chain joins TRBV5-1 to TRBJ1-1; 9 positions agree with TRBD1. The CDR3 sequence is 14 residues long. CDR1 and CDR2 from the germline V gene are SGHRS and YFSETQ. Losses at the gene ends were 3 bases for V and 7 bases for J; bases not matched to a gene: 7.

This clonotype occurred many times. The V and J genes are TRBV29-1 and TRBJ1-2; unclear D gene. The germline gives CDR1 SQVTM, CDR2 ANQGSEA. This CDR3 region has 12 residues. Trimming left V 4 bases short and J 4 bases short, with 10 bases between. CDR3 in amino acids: CSVAGEGYGYTF. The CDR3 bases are TGCAGCGTTGCCGGTGAGGGCTATGGCTACACCTTC. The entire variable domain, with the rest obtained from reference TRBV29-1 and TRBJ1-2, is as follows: SAVISQKPSRDICQRGTSLTIQCQVDSQVTMMFWYRQQPGQSLTLIATANQGSEATYESGFVIDKFPISRPNLTFSTLTVSNMSPEDSSIYLCSVAGEGYGYTFGSGTRLTVV.

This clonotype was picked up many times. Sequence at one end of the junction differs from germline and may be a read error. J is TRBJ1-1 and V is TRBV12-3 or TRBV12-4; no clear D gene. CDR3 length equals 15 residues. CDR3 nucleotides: TGTGCCAGCAGTTTGGGCTCAAGGTTGAAGACTGAAGCTTTCTTT. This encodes CASSLGSRLKTEAFF.

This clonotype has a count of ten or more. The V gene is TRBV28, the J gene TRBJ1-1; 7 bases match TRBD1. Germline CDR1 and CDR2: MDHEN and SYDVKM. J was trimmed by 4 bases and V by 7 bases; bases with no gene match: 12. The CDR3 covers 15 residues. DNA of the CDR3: TGTGCCAGCATCCGATTACAGGGACAGAGCACTGAAGCTTTCTTT. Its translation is CASIRLQGQSTEAFF.

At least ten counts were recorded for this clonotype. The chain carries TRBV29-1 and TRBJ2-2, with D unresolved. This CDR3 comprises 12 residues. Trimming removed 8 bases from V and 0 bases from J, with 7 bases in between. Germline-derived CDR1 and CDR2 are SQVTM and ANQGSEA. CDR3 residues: CSSASNTGELFF. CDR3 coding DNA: TGCAGCTCAGCTTCGAACACCGGGGAGCTGTTTTTT.

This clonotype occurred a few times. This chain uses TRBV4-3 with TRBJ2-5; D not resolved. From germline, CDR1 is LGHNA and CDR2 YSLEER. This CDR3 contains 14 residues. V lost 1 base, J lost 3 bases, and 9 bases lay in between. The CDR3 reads CASSQVGGEETQYF. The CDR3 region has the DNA TGCGCCAGCAGCCAAGTAGGCGGAGAAGAGACCCAGTACTTC.

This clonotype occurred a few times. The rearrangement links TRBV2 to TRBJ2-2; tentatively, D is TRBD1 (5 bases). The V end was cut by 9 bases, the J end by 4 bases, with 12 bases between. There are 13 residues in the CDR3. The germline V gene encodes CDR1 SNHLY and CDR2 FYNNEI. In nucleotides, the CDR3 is TGTGCCAGTTCGGCAGGGCCCACCGGGGAGCTGTTTTTT. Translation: CASSAGPTGELFF.

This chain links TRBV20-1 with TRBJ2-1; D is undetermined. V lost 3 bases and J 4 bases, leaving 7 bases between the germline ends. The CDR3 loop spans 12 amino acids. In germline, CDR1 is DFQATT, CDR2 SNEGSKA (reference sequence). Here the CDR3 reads CSASPVYNEQFF. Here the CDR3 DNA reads TGCAGTGCTAGCCCCGTTTACAATGAGCAGTTCTTC.

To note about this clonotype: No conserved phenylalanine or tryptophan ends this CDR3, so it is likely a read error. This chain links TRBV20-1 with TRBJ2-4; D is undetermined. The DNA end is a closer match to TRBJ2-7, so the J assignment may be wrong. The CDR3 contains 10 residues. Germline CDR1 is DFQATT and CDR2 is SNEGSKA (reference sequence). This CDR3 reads CSAPLGEQYS. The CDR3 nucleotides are TGCAGTGCTCCTCTGGGCGAGCAGTACTCC.

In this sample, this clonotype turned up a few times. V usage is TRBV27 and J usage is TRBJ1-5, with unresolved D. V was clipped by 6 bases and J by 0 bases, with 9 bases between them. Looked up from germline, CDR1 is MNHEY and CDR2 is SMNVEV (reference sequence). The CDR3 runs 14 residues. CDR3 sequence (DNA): TGTGCCAGCAGGTCAGGAGGTAGCAATCAGCCCCAGCATTTT. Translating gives CASRSGGSNQPQHF.

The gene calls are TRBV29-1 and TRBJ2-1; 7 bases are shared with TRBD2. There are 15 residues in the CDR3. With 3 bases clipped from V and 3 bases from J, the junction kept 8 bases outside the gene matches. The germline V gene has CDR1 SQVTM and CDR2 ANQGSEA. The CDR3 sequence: CSVETSSGHYNEQFF. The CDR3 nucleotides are TGCAGCGTTGAGACTAGCTCCGGCCACTACAATGAGCAGTTCTTC.

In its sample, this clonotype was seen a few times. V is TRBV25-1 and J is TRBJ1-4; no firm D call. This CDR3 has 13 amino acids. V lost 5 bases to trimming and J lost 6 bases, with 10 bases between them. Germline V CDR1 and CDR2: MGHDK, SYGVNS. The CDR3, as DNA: TGTGCCAGCAGTATTCCCGGAGATGAAAAACTGTTTTTT. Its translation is CASSIPGDEKLFF.

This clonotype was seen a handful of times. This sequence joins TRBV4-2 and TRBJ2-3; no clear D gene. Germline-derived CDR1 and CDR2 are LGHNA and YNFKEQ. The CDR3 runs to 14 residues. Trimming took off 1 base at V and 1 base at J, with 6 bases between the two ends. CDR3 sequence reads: CASSQGRRTDTQYF. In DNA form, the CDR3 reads TGTGCCAGCAGCCAAGGAAGGCGCACAGATACGCAGTATTTT.

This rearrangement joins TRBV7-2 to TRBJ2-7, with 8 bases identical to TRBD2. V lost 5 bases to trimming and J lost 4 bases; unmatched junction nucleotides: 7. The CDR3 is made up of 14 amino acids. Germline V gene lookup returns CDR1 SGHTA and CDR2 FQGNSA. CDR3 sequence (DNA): TGTGCCAGCAGCCTGCCCTTAGCGGGATACGAGCAGTACTTC. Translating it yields CASSLPLAGYEQYF.

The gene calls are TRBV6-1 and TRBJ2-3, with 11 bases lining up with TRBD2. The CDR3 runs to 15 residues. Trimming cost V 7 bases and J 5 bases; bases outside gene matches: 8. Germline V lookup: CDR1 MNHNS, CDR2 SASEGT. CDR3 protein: CASKFSGGAKDTQYF. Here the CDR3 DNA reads TGTGCCAGCAAGTTTAGCGGGGGGGCTAAAGATACGCAGTATTTT.

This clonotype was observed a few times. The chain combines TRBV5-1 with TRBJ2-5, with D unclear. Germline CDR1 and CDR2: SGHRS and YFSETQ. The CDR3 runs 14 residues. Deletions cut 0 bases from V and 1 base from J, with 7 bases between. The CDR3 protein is CASSLAPLQETQYF. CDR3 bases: TGCGCCAGCAGCTTGGCCCCACTCCAAGAGACCCAGTACTTC.

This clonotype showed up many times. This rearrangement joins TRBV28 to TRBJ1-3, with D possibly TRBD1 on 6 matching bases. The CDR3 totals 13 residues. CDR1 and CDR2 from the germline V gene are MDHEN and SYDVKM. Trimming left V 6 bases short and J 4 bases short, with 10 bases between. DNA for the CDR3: TGTGCCAGCAGCTCAGGGGACGGAAACACCATATATTTT. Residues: CASSSGDGNTIYF.

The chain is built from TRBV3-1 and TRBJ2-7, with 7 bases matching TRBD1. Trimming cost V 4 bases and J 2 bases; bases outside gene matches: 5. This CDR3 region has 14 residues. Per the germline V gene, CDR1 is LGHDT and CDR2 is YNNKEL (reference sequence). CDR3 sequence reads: CASSREGQPYEQYF. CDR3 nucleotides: TGTGCCAGCAGCCGAGAGGGACAGCCCTACGAGCAGTACTTC.

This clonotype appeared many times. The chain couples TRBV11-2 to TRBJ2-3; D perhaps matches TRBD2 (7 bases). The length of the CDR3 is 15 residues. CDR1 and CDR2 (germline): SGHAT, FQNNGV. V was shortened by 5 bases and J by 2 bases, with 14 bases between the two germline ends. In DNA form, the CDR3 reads TGTGCCAGCAGCCTTACTGGGGGGGCCACAGATACGCAGTATTTT. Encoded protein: CASSLTGGATDTQYF.